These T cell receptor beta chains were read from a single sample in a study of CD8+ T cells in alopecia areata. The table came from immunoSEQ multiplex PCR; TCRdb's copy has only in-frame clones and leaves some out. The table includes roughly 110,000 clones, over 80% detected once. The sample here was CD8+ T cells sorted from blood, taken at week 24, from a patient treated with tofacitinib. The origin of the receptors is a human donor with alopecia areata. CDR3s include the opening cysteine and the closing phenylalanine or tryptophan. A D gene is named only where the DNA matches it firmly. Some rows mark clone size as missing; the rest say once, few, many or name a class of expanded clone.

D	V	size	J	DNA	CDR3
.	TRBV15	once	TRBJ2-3	TGTGCCACCAGCAGAGAAGGGCCCATGACAGATACGCAGTATTTT	CATSREGPMTDTQYF
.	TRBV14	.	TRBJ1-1	TGTGCCAGCAGCCAAGATACCGGACAAGGGTTAGGATGGGACACTGAAGCTTTCTTT	CASSQDTGQGLGWDTEAFF
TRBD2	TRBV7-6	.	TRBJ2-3	TGTGCCAGCAGCCTACTAGCGGGGGACGAGGATACGCAGTATTTT	CASSLLAGDEDTQYF
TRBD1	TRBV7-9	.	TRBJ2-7	TGTGCCAGCAGCTATCGGGACAGCTACGAGCAGTACTTC	CASSYRDSYEQYF
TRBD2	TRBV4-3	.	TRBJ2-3	TGCGCCAGCAGCCAAGATTGGATGGGAGCGGGGGGGCCTACCGATACGCAGTATTTT	CASSQDWMGAGGPTDTQYF
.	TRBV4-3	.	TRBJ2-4	TGCGCCAGCAGCCAAGACCACTACACCGGAGCCAAAAACATTCAGTACTTC	CASSQDHYTGAKNIQYF
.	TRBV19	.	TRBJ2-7	TGTGCCAGTAGTATGGGACCGGGTCTGAACTCCTACGAGCAGTACTTC	CASSMGPGLNSYEQYF
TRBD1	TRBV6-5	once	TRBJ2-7	TGTGCCAGCAGTTACGGGACAGGATCGTCCTGGGAGCAGCACTTC	CASSYGTGSSWEQHF
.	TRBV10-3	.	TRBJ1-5	TGTGCCATCAGTGAGTCTACTACAACTAATCAGCCCCAGCATTTT	CAISESTTTNQPQHF
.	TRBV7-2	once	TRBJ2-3	TGTGCCAGCACCAGGAGGCTGCCGTTTGATACGCAGTATTTT	CASTRRLPFDTQYF
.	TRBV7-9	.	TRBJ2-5	TGTGCCAGCAGCTTGAGCGATATGACTCCGAAGTACCAAGAGACCCAGTACTTC	CASSLSDMTPKYQETQYF
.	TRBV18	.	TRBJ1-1	TGTGCCAGCTCACCCGGACCCCCTGGGACTGAAGCTTTCTTT	CASSPGPPGTEAFF
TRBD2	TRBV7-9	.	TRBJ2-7	TGTGCCAGCAGCCCTCTAGCGGGGGGCCCCTACGAGCAGTACTTC	CASSPLAGGPYEQYF
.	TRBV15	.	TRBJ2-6	TGTGCCACCAGCAGACCTATGGAGGTAGGAACCTCTGGGGCCAACGTCCTGACTTTC	CATSRPMEVGTSGANVLTF
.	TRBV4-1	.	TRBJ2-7	TGCGCCAGCAGCCAAGGCCTCTCCTACGAGCAGTACTTC	CASSQGLSYEQYF
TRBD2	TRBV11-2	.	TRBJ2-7	TGTGCCAGCAGCTCACCGGGGGGGGCCTACGAGCAGTACTTC	CASSSPGGAYEQYF
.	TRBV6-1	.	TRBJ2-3	TGTGCCAGCAGTGAAGGCTTGAGGGTGGGGGACACAGATACGCAGTATTTT	CASSEGLRVGDTDTQYF
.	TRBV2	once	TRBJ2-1	TGTGCCAGCGGGGGGTCCCAGGGGAATGAGCAGTTCTTC	CASGGSQGNEQFF
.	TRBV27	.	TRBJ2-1	TGTGCCAGCAGTTTATCAGGGACCACTTACAATGAGCAGTTCTTC	CASSLSGTTYNEQFF
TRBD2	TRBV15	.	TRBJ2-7	TGTGCCACCAGCAGAGGGTCGGGGGGAACCTACGAGCAGTACTTC	CATSRGSGGTYEQYF
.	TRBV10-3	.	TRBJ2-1	TGTGCCATCAGCGGAGGGACAGTGACCCTTGATGAGCAGTTCTTC	CAISGGTVTLDEQFF
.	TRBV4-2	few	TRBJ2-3	TGTGCCAGCAGCCAAGACCCGTGGGGGGCGGGGGATACGCAGTATTTT	CASSQDPWGAGDTQYF
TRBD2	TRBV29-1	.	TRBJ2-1	TGCAGCGTTGAAGGGACTAGCGGACACAATGAGCAGTTCTTC	CSVEGTSGHNEQFF
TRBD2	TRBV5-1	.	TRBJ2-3	TGCGCCAGCAGCTTGGGAGCGGGAGACATGGATACGCAGTATTTT	CASSLGAGDMDTQYF
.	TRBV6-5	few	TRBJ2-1	TGTGCCAGCAGGGGACTCGACGAGCAGTTCTTC	CASRGLDEQFF
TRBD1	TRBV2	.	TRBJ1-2	TGTGCCAGCAGTGAAGGGGACAGGGGCCCTCGGTTTGGTACCTTC	CASSEGDRGPRFGTF
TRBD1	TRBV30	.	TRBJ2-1	TGTGCCTGGAGTCGGACAGGGTCGGGTGAGCAGTTCTTC	CAWSRTGSGEQFF
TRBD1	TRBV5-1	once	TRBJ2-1	TGCGCCAGCAGCTCGACAGGGGAAGGGTTCTACAATGAGCAGTTCTTC	CASSSTGEGFYNEQFF
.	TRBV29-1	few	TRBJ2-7	TGCAGCGTTGAAGAACCCGGGACCTCCTACGAGCAGTACTTC	CSVEEPGTSYEQYF
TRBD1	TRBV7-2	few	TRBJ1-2	TGTGCCAGCACCCCAAGGGCGGGACAGGGGAACTATGGCTACACCTTC	CASTPRAGQGNYGYTF
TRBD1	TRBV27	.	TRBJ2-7	TGTGCCAGCAGTTCTCCGGGACAGGGTCTCTACGAGCAGTACTTC	CASSSPGQGLYEQYF
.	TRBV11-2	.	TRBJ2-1	TGTGCCAGCAGCTTATCGAAGCGAGCGTACAATGAGCAGTTCTTC	CASSLSKRAYNEQFF
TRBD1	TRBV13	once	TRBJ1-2	TGTGCCAGCAGCTTAGGAACCTCTGTAGGACAGGGGGAAGGTTACACCTTC	CASSLGTSVGQGEGYTF
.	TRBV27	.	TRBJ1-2	TGTGCCAGCAGTTTATCGGGGTTGGGCTATGGCTACACCTTC	CASSLSGLGYGYTF
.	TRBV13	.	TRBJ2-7	TGTGCCAGCAGCTTCGGAGGGGGAAGGGACGAGCAGTACTTC	CASSFGGGRDEQYF
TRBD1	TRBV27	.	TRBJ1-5	TGTGCCAGCAGTTTTGGCGGACAGGGTCACAATCAGCCCCAGCATTTT	CASSFGGQGHNQPQHF
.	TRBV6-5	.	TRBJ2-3	TGTGCCAGCAGTTTTTCCCTCACAGATACGCAGTATTTT	CASSFSLTDTQYF
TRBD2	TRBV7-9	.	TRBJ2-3	TGTGCCAGCAGCCTTTCAGCGGGGGTCACAGATACGCAGTATTTT	CASSLSAGVTDTQYF
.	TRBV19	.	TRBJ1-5	TGTGCCAGTAGTATACCCCCAGACCGATATAGCAATCAGCCCCAGCATTTT	CASSIPPDRYSNQPQHF
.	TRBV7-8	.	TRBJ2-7	TGTGCCAGCAGCTTAGGCAGGTCCACCTACGAGCAGTACTTC	CASSLGRSTYEQYF
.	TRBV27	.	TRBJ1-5	TGTGCCAGCAGTCCCCTCCTCTTTGGCCCTAGCAATCAGCCCCAGCATTTT	CASSPLLFGPSNQPQHF
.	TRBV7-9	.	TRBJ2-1	TGTGCCAGCAGCTTAGCGCGTGAGCAGTTCTTC	CASSLAREQFF
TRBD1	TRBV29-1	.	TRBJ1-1	TGCAGCGTTGATCTAACCGGGACAGGGGAAGCTTTCTTT	CSVDLTGTGEAFF
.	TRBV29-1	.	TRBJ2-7	TGCAGCGTTGAAGATAGAGACAACTCCTACGAGCAGTACTTC	CSVEDRDNSYEQYF
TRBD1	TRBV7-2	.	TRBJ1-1	TGTGCCAGCAGCTCCACGGATCGGACAGGACACACTGAAGCTTTCTTT	CASSSTDRTGHTEAFF
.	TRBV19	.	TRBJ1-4	TGTGCCAGTACGGGGACCCCGGGGGAAAAACTGTTTTTT	CASTGTPGEKLFF
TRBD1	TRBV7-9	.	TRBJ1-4	TGTGCCAGCAGCTTAGTTGAACCCCGGACAGGGGTTGAAAAACTGTTTTTT	CASSLVEPRTGVEKLFF
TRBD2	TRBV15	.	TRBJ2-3	TGTGCCACCAGCAGCCGTAGCGGGGGGGCGGATACGCAGTATTTT	CATSSRSGGADTQYF
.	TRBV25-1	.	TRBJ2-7	TGTGCCAGCAGTGAGCCCGGGACGGAAGGCTGGGAGCAGTACTTC	CASSEPGTEGWEQYF